This record looks at one TCR beta chain sequence and its context. The antigen it recognizes is unknown. Nothing much larger sits one base from this clone, and base qualities are not available. This entry is derived from a study of radiation and T cells in renal cell carcinoma (dated by TCRdb to the early 2020s). Notes on the research overall: Samples came from a clinical trial, in which primary renal cell carcinomas received 15 Gy stereotactic body radiation therapy followed by nephrectomy 4 weeks later. A total of 53 samples underwent TCR beta sequencing, made up of some 26 tumors and roughly 27 peripheral blood samples. In the roughly 54 samples combined, 4 million to 5 million unique CDR3 nucleotide sequences were found, encoding 2.5 million or so unique CDR3 amino acid sequences.

The time point label of this sample denotes: blood 2 weeks post-SBRT. In light of the paper, this sample's treatment or condition label describes: 15 Gy SBRT to primary tumor, nephrectomy 4 weeks later. To follow tumor-enriched clonotypes, serial peripheral blood was collected from radiation-treated patients at baseline and at 2 weeks and 4 weeks after SBRT. All patients had renal cell carcinoma with clear cell pathology. The QIAamp DNA Blood Mini Kit (Qiagen) was used to prepare genomic DNA for TCR sequencing. Only samples passing all quality control checks were included in the analyses. The full study reports these points: In blood, the top tumor clonotypes increased from baseline to 2 weeks after radiation and then shrank by 4 weeks, which suggests a temporary expansion of tumor-resident clones. Tracking of blood repertoire dynamics stopped at more than three weeks after treatment, with no follow-up past that point. Because no pretreatment tumor biopsies were available, whether clonotypes were present in the tumor at baseline could not be determined. Effects of radiation dose or scheduling on the TCR repertoire could not be addressed with the single-armed trial design.

Trimming takes 0 bases from V and 8 bases from J, and the germline ends sit 8 bases apart. The germline V gene encodes CDR1 SGHRS and CDR2 YFSETQ. From the cysteine up to the phenylalanine, the CDR3 has a length of 12 residues. The read is trimmed to its CDR3 DNA, 36 bases read in frame from base 1. The immunoSEQ kit was used, according to the manufacturer's recommendations, to generate TCR beta libraries from genomic DNA. To prepare libraries, a first multiplex PCR with proprietary primers was run, followed by a second PCR that added unique barcodes, and a bead cleanup was done after each round. A positive control reaction and a negative control reaction, both provided in the kit, were run with every batch of samples. The final libraries were assessed on an Agilent 4200 TapeStation D1000 ScreenTape, pooled by volume, and quantified by qPCR. Sequencing was performed on an Illumina NextSeq500 with a MidOutput 150-cycle cartridge, and 156 Read1 and 15 Index1 cycles were run with kit custom primers. The pooled library was loaded at about 0.93 pM with around 20% PhiX control spiked in. The authors' analysis ran thus. Vendor-processed data were analyzed in R, and a clonotype was defined as all T cells sharing the same CDR3 nucleotide sequence. In the clone abundance analyses, frequencies in each sample were normalized to that sample's 10,000 most abundant clones. Public T cell clones, averaging fewer than five per sample, were removed before analysis. A difference in abundance of at least 32-fold between compartments was used to define tumor-enriched and baseline blood-enriched clonotypes. Clonotypes expanded or contracted between blood time points were identified with a beta-binomial differential abundance model. The Baroni-Urbani and Buser coefficient was used to measure tumor-blood repertoire similarity, and groups were compared with two-tailed Wilcoxon tests in R. Sourced from immuneACCESS, this table was stored by TCRdb with only in-frame sequences that have V and J called. A share of the clones is absent; for the studies checked, an unresolved V gene accounts for under half, and the remainder has no known explanation. That table supplies the V and J calls and clone size; D and trimming were determined from the DNA. For this sample the table gives 100,000 to 150,000 clones, of which about 88% were detected only once. 5.8% of the sample belongs to the ten largest clones.

The origin of this receptor is an older woman with renal cell carcinoma. The chain was built from TRBV5-1 and TRBJ1-1, with no confidently assigned D gene. The starting material was blood, obtained from a patient whose treatment included radiotherapy and nephrectomy. In nucleotides, the sequence is TGCGCCAGCAGCTTGGTTGGATCGGAAGCTTTCTTT. Its protein product is CASSLVGSEAFF.